A selection of T cell receptor beta chains follows, all from one sample in a study of cytomegalovirus exposure and HLA in healthy donors. This table comes from immunoSEQ multiplex PCR, and its TCRdb copy is limited to in-frame clones, with some not included. The sample lists some 180,000 clones, around 77% occurring once. Sequenced sample: PBMCs. Source of these receptors: a woman between 25 and 40 years old in good health and CMV-seronegative. The CDR3 runs from the conserved cysteine through the conserved F or W. Each record gives: D gene, V gene, J gene, clone size, CDR3 protein, CDR3 DNA. D genes are given only for firm matches. For some rows the clone size is stated as once, few or many, or as a class when expanded; others skip it.

TRBD2	TRBV27	TRBJ2-1	NA	CASSSFPGLAGGMPSYNEQFF	TGTGCCAGCAGTTCCTTCCCGGGACTAGCGGGGGGCATGCCCTCCTACAATGAGCAGTTCTTC
TRBD1	TRBV7-6	TRBJ1-6	NA	CASSLAGDRGQDSPLHF	TGTGCCAGCAGCTTAGCTGGGGACAGGGGGCAGGATTCACCCCTCCACTTT
TRBD1	TRBV18	TRBJ2-2	NA	CASSPESGQPLVRTGELFF	TGTGCCAGCTCACCAGAATCGGGACAGCCCCTGGTAAGGACCGGGGAGCTGTTTTTT
NA	TRBV5-6	TRBJ1-2	few	CASSRVGGGYTF	TGTGCCAGCAGCCGGGTGGGTGGTGGCTACACCTTC
NA	TRBV30	TRBJ2-1	NA	CAWSFSNEQFF	TGTGCCTGGAGTTTTAGCAATGAGCAGTTCTTC
NA	TRBV6-1	TRBJ1-5	NA	CASSEGTAGNQPQHF	TGTGCCAGCAGTGAAGGAACGGCAGGTAATCAGCCCCAGCATTTT
TRBD1	TRBV28	TRBJ1-2	NA	CASSFGTGMNYGYTF	TGTGCCAGCAGTTTTGGGACAGGGATGAACTATGGCTACACCTTC
TRBD1	TRBV7-2	TRBJ1-6	NA	CASRTGTGGSSYNSPLHF	TGTGCCAGCAGGACCGGGACAGGTGGGAGCTCCTATAATTCACCCCTCCACTTT
TRBD2	TRBV7-2	TRBJ2-4	once	CASSLALPAGNIQYF	TGTGCCAGCAGCTTAGCTCTACCAGCGGGGAACATTCAGTACTTC
TRBD2	TRBV4-1	TRBJ2-7	NA	CASSHFSGGANEQYF	TGCGCCAGCAGCCATTTTAGCGGGGGGGCCAACGAGCAGTACTTC